This passage covers 29 T cell receptor beta chains from one sample sequenced in a study of blood T cell repertoires in COVID-19 (dated by TCRdb to 2019 to 2021). Library preparation used the immunoSEQ multiplex PCR assay. TCRdb took this table from immuneACCESS and kept in-frame rearrangements with V and J called. Such tables lack part of the clones; where checked against another copy, unresolved V genes explain under half of the gap, and the rest is unexplained. The sample table holds about 200,000 clones, of which 75% to 90% were seen once. Of the sample, roughly 30% falls within the top ten clones. The sample consisted of peripheral blood. These receptors all stem from a man in his forties with acute or convalescent COVID-19.

This chain links TRBV6-6 with TRBJ2-2; weak D call: TRBD2 (5 bases). Germline V CDR1 and CDR2: MNHNY, SVGAGI (reference sequence). V was trimmed by 6 bases and J by 6 bases, leaving 14 bases between them. The CDR3 length is 14 residues. CDR3 sequence reads: CASSGVFSAGELFF. The CDR3 DNA reads TGTGCCAGCAGCGGGGTTTTTAGCGCCGGGGAGCTGTTTTTT.

This sequence joins TRBV10-2 and TRBJ1-2; D is undetermined. Germline V gives CDR1 WSHSY, CDR2 SAAADI. CDR3 length: 14 amino acids. V lost 1 base, J lost 4 bases, and 10 bases lay in between. CDR3 protein: CASSEFPGSYGYTF. The DNA for the CDR3 is TGCGCCAGCAGTGAGTTTCCAGGAAGCTATGGCTACACCTTC.

This clone was picked up one time. The chain employs TRBV9 and TRBJ1-2; 12 nucleotides align to TRBD1. The CDR3 sequence is 14 residues long. The germline V gene encodes CDR1 SGDLS and CDR2 YYNGEE. Unmatched junction bases numbered 5, after V lost 7 bases and J lost 4 bases. The CDR3 DNA is TGTGCCAGCGGCCGGGACAGGGGGCTCTATGGCTACACCTTC. It yields the protein CASGRDRGLYGYTF.

V usage is TRBV6-5 and J usage is TRBJ2-7; TRBD2 aligns across 10 bases. CDR1 is MNHEY, CDR2 SVGAGI, per germline. The CDR3 length is 13 residues. J lost 4 bases, V lost 7 bases, and 4 bases had no gene match. The CDR3 coding sequence is TGTGCCAGCATGCTAGCGGGAGATTACGAGCAGTACTTC. Protein sequence: CASMLAGDYEQYF.

This clone was observed once. This rearrangement joins TRBV18 to TRBJ1-1; D gene uncertain. Germline V gene data show CDR1 as KGHSH and CDR2 as LQKENI. With 3 bases removed from V and 0 bases from J, the gap between germline ends came to 8 bases. The CDR3 is made up of 14 amino acids. The CDR3 DNA reads as TGTGCCAGCTCACCCCGGCGGATGAACACTGAAGCTTTCTTT. Protein product: CASSPRRMNTEAFF.

The chain is built from TRBV5-4 and TRBJ2-7, with 7 bases matching TRBD2. V was pared by 0 bases and J by 0 bases, with 3 bases of the junction left unmatched. The CDR3 loop spans 15 amino acids. Per the germline V gene, CDR1 is SGHNT and CDR2 is YYREEE (reference sequence). The CDR3 region is CASSLGGRASYEQYF. The CDR3 nucleotides read TGTGCCAGCAGCTTGGGAGGGAGGGCCTCCTACGAGCAGTACTTC.

The chain employs TRBV5-5 and TRBJ2-6, with D possibly TRBD2 on 5 matching bases. Deletions cut 5 bases from V and 0 bases from J, with 18 bases between. Germline values: CDR1 SGHKS, CDR2 YYEKEE (reference sequence). The CDR3 length is 18 residues. CDR3 region: CASSKSGQRFSGANVLTF. The DNA for the CDR3 is TGTGCCAGCAGTAAGTCGGGCCAGCGGTTCTCTGGGGCCAACGTCCTGACTTTC.

The chain carries TRBV4-2 and TRBJ2-1, with 8 nucleotides matching TRBD2. The V gene's germline CDR1 is LGHNA and CDR2 YNFKEQ. The CDR3 has 16 residues. Trimming at V came to 1 base and at J to 2 bases, leaving 4 bases not matched to a gene. CDR3 sequence reads: CASSQVSRGAYNEQFF. As DNA, the CDR3 is TGTGCCAGCAGCCAAGTTTCGCGGGGGGCCTACAATGAGCAGTTCTTC.

The chain recombines TRBV3-1 (or the pseudogene TRBV3-2) with TRBJ1-6, with 12 positions matching TRBD1. The trim removed 4 bases at V and 10 bases at J, leaving 2 bases unmatched. Germline V gene data show CDR1 as LGHDT and CDR2 as YNNKEL (reference sequence). CDR3 length: 14 residues. CDR3 DNA: TGTGCCAGCAGCCGGGACAGGGGGCCCTCACCCCTCCACTTT. As protein: CASSRDRGPSPLHF.

The chain links TRBV2 to TRBJ1-3; D unclear. CDR3 length: 15 amino acids. Germline V gene lookup returns CDR1 SNHLY and CDR2 FYNNEI. V lost 0 bases and J lost 4, with 10 bases in between. The CDR3 DNA sequence: TGTGCCAGCAGTGAAGCTGAGGGTGGCGGAAACACCATATATTTT. Translating gives CASSEAEGGGNTIYF.

The chain uses TRBV5-4 and TRBJ1-2, with TRBD1 identical over 9 bases. CDR1 is SGHNT and CDR2 is YYREEE in the germline V gene (reference sequence). The length of the CDR3 is 16 residues. The V segment lost 2 bases and the J segment 8 bases; nucleotides outside the gene matches: 13. CDR3 bases: TGTGCCAGCAGCTTCACCGGGACAGGGCTCGGTATAGGCTACACCTTC. Its translation is CASSFTGTGLGIGYTF.

This chain joins TRBV18 and TRBJ2-3, with 7 nucleotides matching TRBD1. Per germline, CDR1 KGHSH and CDR2 LQKENI. Trimming at V came to 2 bases and at J to 1 base, leaving 9 bases not matched to a gene. This CDR3 region has 17 residues. CDR3 DNA: TGTGCCAGCTCACCAGGGAACGACAGGGTTGGCACAGATACGCAGTATTTT. Protein product: CASSPGNDRVGTDTQYF.

The chain combines TRBV10-3 with TRBJ1-1, with D unresolved. V lost 9 bases to trimming and J lost 5 bases, with 13 bases between them. CDR3 length: 12 residues. Germline CDR1 and CDR2: ENHRY and SYGVKD. The CDR3 DNA reads TGTGCCATTCATGGAAGCGAAACTGAAGCTTTCTTT. This encodes CAIHGSETEAFF.

This clone showed up just once. The chain links TRBV7-2 to TRBJ1-3; D ambiguous. V lost 3 bases and J 0 bases, leaving 9 bases between the germline ends. Germline V lookup: CDR1 SGHTA, CDR2 FQGNSA. The CDR3 has 15 residues. For the CDR3, the DNA is TGTGCCAGCAGCTTCGTTCCGAGCTCTGGAAACACCATATATTTT. Protein sequence: CASSFVPSSGNTIYF.

DNA of the CDR3: TGTGCCAGCAGCCAAGCGCCAGGGACTGGAAACACCATATATTTT. It is translated as CASSQAPGTGNTIYF. The chain recombines TRBV3-1 (or the pseudogene TRBV3-2) with TRBJ1-3; perhaps TRBD1 as D (5 bases). This CDR3 is 15 amino acids long. Germline V lookup: CDR1 LGHDT, CDR2 YNNKEL (reference sequence). V shed 1 base and J shed 2 bases, with 9 bases lying between them.

The rearrangement uses TRBV7-9 and TRBJ2-1; the match to TRBD1 covers 11 bases. Trimming took 5 bases from V and 9 from J; bases not matched to a gene: 6. There are 14 residues in the CDR3. Germline loops: CDR1 SEHNR, CDR2 FQNEAQ (reference sequence). The CDR3 bases are TGTGCCAGCAGCCTCCGGGACAGGGGGAGTGAGCAGTTCTTC. Translation: CASSLRDRGSEQFF. Looking up the rest from reference TRBV7-9 and TRBJ2-1 gives the full variable domain: DTGVSQNPRHKITKRGQNVTFRCDPISEHNRLYWYRQTLGQGPEFLTYFQNEAQLEKSRLLSDRFSAERPKGSFSTLEIQRTEQGDSAMYLCASSLRDRGSEQFFGPGTRLTVL.

The rearrangement uses TRBV6-6 and TRBJ1-2, with 11 positions matching TRBD1. The V and J ends lost 5 bases and 6 bases, in that order; junction bases with no gene match: 14. This CDR3 region has 17 residues. Germline V gene lookup returns CDR1 MNHNY and CDR2 SVGAGI (reference sequence). The CDR3 reads CASSPGGTGGSSDGYTF. As DNA, the CDR3 is TGTGCCAGCAGTCCGGGGGGGACAGGGGGAAGTAGCGATGGCTACACCTTC.

The chain combines TRBV7-9 with TRBJ1-2; 7 bases align to TRBD1. The CDR3 is 14 amino acids. V was clipped by 4 bases and J by 8 bases; unmatched bases: 10. From germline, CDR1 is SEHNR and CDR2 FQNEAQ (reference sequence). CDR3 DNA: TGTGCCAGCAGCTCGACCACAGGGGATTACGGCTACACCTTC. Translation gives CASSSTTGDYGYTF.

This clone was recorded once. The V and J genes are TRBV11-2 and TRBJ2-3; no definite D call. Germline lookup yields CDR1 SGHAT and CDR2 FQNNGV. Between the trimmed V and J ends, which lost 2 bases and 2 bases, there was a span of 8 bases. This CDR3 spans 14 amino acids. As DNA, the CDR3 is TGTGCCAGCAGCTTAACCAGAAACACAGATACGCAGTATTTT. It is translated as CASSLTRNTDTQYF.

As DNA, the CDR3 is TGTGCCAGCAGTCCTCCAGGGGGTGAGACCCAGTACTTC. It codes for CASSPPGGETQYF. V and J are TRBV6-6 and TRBJ2-5; the match to TRBD1 covers 7 bases. Germline V lookup: CDR1 MNHNY, CDR2 SVGAGI (reference sequence). V was clipped by 5 bases and J by 5 bases; unmatched bases: 5. The CDR3 is 13 amino acids.

The chain has TRBV5-4 and TRBJ1-2, with TRBD1 as a possible D gene (5 bases). V was shortened by 0 bases and J by 7 bases, with 16 bases between the two germline ends. Germline V gives CDR1 SGHNT, CDR2 YYREEE (reference sequence). This CDR3 region has 15 residues. In DNA form, the CDR3 reads TGTGCCAGCAGCTTGGCCGCCAGGGCTGCTGGTGGCTACACCTTC. It codes for CASSLAARAAGGYTF.

This rearrangement joins TRBV6-5 to TRBJ1-1; weak D call: TRBD1 (5 bases). The germline V gene has CDR1 MNHEY and CDR2 SVGAGI. Deletions cut 2 bases from V and 8 bases from J, with 12 bases between. This CDR3 has 13 amino acids. Here the CDR3 reads CASSYRSGLEAFF. The CDR3 coding sequence is TGTGCCAGCAGTTACCGGTCAGGGCTAGAAGCTTTCTTT.

CDR3 in amino acids: CASSQGQNNQPQHF. CDR3 coding DNA: TGTGCCAGCAGCCAGGGGCAGAACAATCAGCCCCAGCATTTT. The chain employs TRBV3-1 (or the pseudogene TRBV3-2) and TRBJ1-5, with TRBD1 as a possible D gene (5 bases). Germline lookup yields CDR1 LGHDT and CDR2 YNNKEL (reference sequence). This CDR3 has 14 amino acids. The V end lost 3 bases, the J end lost 3 bases, and 9 bases lay between the germline ends.

V is TRBV2 and J is TRBJ2-7; TRBD1 matches at 9 bases. The length of the CDR3 is 14 residues. Unmatched junction bases numbered 6, after V lost 7 bases and J lost 2 bases. CDR1 is SNHLY and CDR2 is FYNNEI in the germline V gene. CDR3 region: CASTPGQGTYEQYF. CDR3 nucleotides: TGTGCCAGCACCCCGGGACAGGGAACCTACGAGCAGTACTTC.

The rearrangement joins TRBV3-1 (or the pseudogene TRBV3-2) to TRBJ2-1; TRBD1 matches at 7 bases. The J segment lost 6 bases and the V segment lost 5 bases, leaving 10 bases of the junction unmatched. CDR3 length: 15 residues. From germline, CDR1 is LGHDT and CDR2 YNNKEL (reference sequence). CDR3 sequence reads: CASSTTMGQFNEQFF. The CDR3, as DNA: TGTGCCAGCAGCACAACAATGGGACAGTTCAATGAGCAGTTCTTC.

The CDR3 nucleotides are TGTGCCAGTAGTGCGGGCAGGTTATTCGATACGCAGTATTTT. This sequence encodes CASSAGRLFDTQYF. The V gene is TRBV19, the J gene TRBJ2-3, with D tentatively TRBD2 (5 bases). In germline, CDR1 is LNHDA, CDR2 SQIVND (reference sequence). CDR3 length: 14 amino acids. V lost 5 bases to trimming and J lost 6 bases, with 15 bases between them.

The chain recombines TRBV5-1 with TRBJ2-7; TRBD1 agrees at 10 bases. Germline V gene data show CDR1 as SGHRS and CDR2 as YFSETQ. This CDR3 is built from 14 residues. Losses at the gene ends were 5 bases for V and 5 bases for J; bases not matched to a gene: 7. Here the CDR3 DNA reads TGCGCCAGCAGTTATGGGGACAGGGGTCACGAGCAGTACTTC. This translates into CASSYGDRGHEQYF.

Remarks on this clone: Other nucleotide sequences in the sample specify the same CDR3. This chain joins TRBV6-5 and TRBJ1-5; unclear D gene. This CDR3 comprises 15 residues. Germline V gene lookup returns CDR1 MNHEY and CDR2 SVGAGI. V shed 6 bases and J shed 0 bases, with 12 bases lying between them. This CDR3 reads CASSPTGNSNQPQHF. The CDR3 DNA is TGTGCCAGCAGCCCGACGGGAAATAGCAATCAGCCCCAGCATTTT.

The CDR3 sequence is CASSLHRDYSYEQYF. CDR3 nucleotide sequence: TGTGCCAGCAGCTTACACCGGGACTACTCATACGAGCAGTACTTC. This sequence joins TRBV11-2 and TRBJ2-7, with 7 bases matching TRBD2. Germline V CDR1 and CDR2: SGHAT, FQNNGV. The CDR3 runs to 15 residues. V gave up 2 bases and J gave up 4 bases; unmatched junction bases: 8.